These 32 T cell receptor beta chains were all obtained from the same sample, sequenced in a study of T cells in Graves' hyperthyroidism and ophthalmopathy. Researchers took RNA transcripts and amplified the TCR beta CDR3 regions from them. An initial round of RT-PCR targeting the TCR CDR3 relied on the HTBI primer set. TCRdb itself ran the multiplex PCR reads through MiXCR, one entry per CDR3 protein. The table records 300,000 to 400,000 distinct CDR3 sequences, more than 14% of them present only once. The sample was blood. These receptors were collected from a woman in her 30s with Graves' ophthalmopathy.

This clonotype was counted a single time. A much more abundant neighbour one base away suggests this may be a read error. The chain joins TRBV10-3 to TRBJ2-4; unclear D gene. Germline V gene sequence: CDR1 ENHRY, CDR2 SYGVKD. This CDR3 region has 17 residues. V was cut by 3 bases and J by 6 bases, with 21 bases left in between. CDR3 nucleotide sequence: TGTGCCATCAGTGAAGCGAGAACAGTCCACTCCTCAAACATTCAGTACTTC. It translates to CAISEARTVHSSNIQYF.

This clonotype occurred many times. The chain uses TRBV19 and TRBJ1-5; maybe TRBD1 (6 bases). V was trimmed by 3 bases and J by 2 bases, leaving 11 bases between them. Germline loops: CDR1 LNHDA, CDR2 SQIVND (reference sequence). The CDR3 totals 15 residues. CDR3 coding DNA: TGTGCCAGTAGTATCTACAGACAGGGCAATCAGCCCCAGCATTTT. Translated: CASSIYRQGNQPQHF.

The chain links TRBV3-1 to TRBJ2-1; 7 bases match TRBD1. The CDR3 runs to 20 residues. With V trimmed by 1 base and J by 0 bases, 15 bases remained unmatched. CDR1 LGHDT and CDR2 YNNKEL come from the germline V gene (reference sequence). CDR3 in amino acids: CASSQAGGRGSRGSYNEQFF. CDR3 DNA: TGTGCCAGCAGCCAAGCAGGGGGACGAGGATCCCGGGGCTCCTACAATGAGCAGTTCTTC.

The J gene is TRBJ1-6, the V gene TRBV11-3; TRBD1 agrees at 10 bases. Germline V gene data show CDR1 as SGHNT and CDR2 as YENEEA. This CDR3 spans 15 amino acids. The V and J ends lost 7 bases and 6 bases, in that order; junction bases with no gene match: 6. The CDR3 protein is CASTLTGGSNSPLHF. The CDR3 nucleotides read TGTGCCAGCACCCTGACAGGGGGCTCTAATTCACCCCTCCACTTT.

The V gene is TRBV6-4, the J gene TRBJ1-2; D ambiguous. With 0 bases removed from V and 1 base from J, the gap between germline ends came to 9 bases. Germline loops: CDR1 MRHNA, CDR2 SNTAGT. The CDR3 covers 15 residues. The CDR3 region has the DNA TGTGCCAGCAGTGACTCGCCCGGGATTAACTATGGCTACACCTTC. It translates to CASSDSPGINYGYTF.

This clonotype was seen at least ten times. The chain is built from TRBV30 and TRBJ1-2; D is undetermined. CDR1 and CDR2 (germline): GTSNPN, SVGIG (reference sequence). CDR3 length: 12 residues. V gave up 5 bases and J gave up 7 bases, with 14 bases separating them. The CDR3 coding sequence is TGTGCCTGGGTCAAGTCCCGTGGTGGCTACACCTTC. The encoded protein is CAWVKSRGGYTF.

This clonotype was seen repeatedly, ten times or more. The CDR3 sequence is CATSRDQPGKNIQYF. The CDR3 region has the DNA TGTGCCACCAGCAGAGATCAGCCAGGGAAAAACATTCAGTACTTC. This chain joins TRBV15 and TRBJ2-4; maybe TRBD1 (5 bases). V lost 0 bases, J lost 4 bases, and 10 bases lay in between. The germline gives CDR1 LNHNV, CDR2 YYDKDF (reference sequence). The CDR3 loop spans 15 amino acids.

This clonotype was counted at least ten times. V is TRBV3-1 and J is TRBJ2-1, with D hard to call. Germline values: CDR1 LGHDT, CDR2 YNNKEL (reference sequence). CDR3 size: 16 residues. Trimming shortened V by 0 bases and J by 9 bases, and 18 bases separated the two germline ends. CDR3 sequence (DNA): TGTGCCAGCAGCCAAGATTCCCTCTTCGAGGAACTTGAGCAGTTCTTC. Protein product: CASSQDSLFEELEQFF.

This clonotype was recorded at least ten times. The V call is TRBV5-1, the J call TRBJ1-4; maybe TRBD1 (6 bases). The germline V gene encodes CDR1 SGHRS and CDR2 YFSETQ. The CDR3 has 16 amino acids. V lost 4 bases and J 6 bases, leaving 19 bases between the germline ends. In DNA form, the CDR3 reads TGCGCCAGCAGCGATAAGGACAGTGGACGTGATGAAAAACTGTTTTTT. It yields the protein CASSDKDSGRDEKLFF.

This clonotype occurred once. The junction shows a germline mismatch at one end, possibly a read error. The chain joins TRBV3-1 to TRBJ1-5, with D hard to call. CDR3 size: 16 residues. Per germline, CDR1 LGHDT and CDR2 YNNKEL (reference sequence). The DNA for the CDR3 is TGTGCCAGCAACCTAGGGAGAGGAGTTAGCAATCAGGCCCAGCATTTT. Translated, it gives CASNLGRGVSNQAQHF.

At least ten counts were recorded for this clonotype. The chain employs TRBV28 and TRBJ2-7; D unclear. V lost 10 bases and J 9 bases, leaving 28 bases between the germline ends. CDR3 length: 15 amino acids. CDR1 and CDR2 from the germline V gene are MDHEN and SYDVKM. This CDR3 reads CATTNPVGNLRRQYF. The DNA for the CDR3 is TGTGCCACCACAAATCCAGTAGGGAACCTACGAAGGCAGTACTTC.

This clonotype was detected only a few times. V is TRBV20-1 and J is TRBJ2-3, with 8 bases matching TRBD2. V lost 3 bases and J lost 1; bases outside the gene matches: 3. This CDR3 is 14 amino acids long. From germline, CDR1 is DFQATT and CDR2 SNEGSKA (reference sequence). CDR3 DNA sequence: TGCAGTGCTAGCGGGGGGGCTGGCACAGATACGCAGTATTTT. This translates into CSASGGAGTDTQYF.

This clonotype was detected many times. The chain employs TRBV14 and TRBJ2-3, with TRBD2 matching over 8 bases. Germline values: CDR1 SGHDN, CDR2 FVKESK. This CDR3 has 18 residues. V lost 1 base and J lost 0; bases outside the gene matches: 9. The CDR3 DNA follows: TGTGCCAGCAGCCAAGTACCCTTTGCTAGCGGGAGCACAGATACGCAGTATTTT. It codes for CASSQVPFASGSTDTQYF.

This clonotype was seen many times. This chain links TRBV7-3 with TRBJ1-5; D unresolved. This CDR3 has 16 residues. The germline gives CDR1 SGHTA, CDR2 FQGTGA. V was pared by 3 bases and J by 5 bases, with 17 bases between. This chain's CDR3 is CASSFSTGMADQPQHF. The CDR3 DNA reads TGTGCCAGCAGCTTCTCCACCGGGATGGCGGATCAGCCCCAGCATTTT.

This clonotype was observed a few times. The chain links TRBV19 to TRBJ1-1; no clear D. V was shortened by 7 bases and J by 4 bases, with 19 bases between the two germline ends. The germline V gene has CDR1 LNHDA and CDR2 SQIVND (reference sequence). There are 15 residues in the CDR3. This chain's CDR3 is CASTSVVGWVTEAFF. In nucleotides, the CDR3 is TGTGCCAGTACCTCCGTGGTGGGTTGGGTCACTGAAGCTTTCTTT.

The rearrangement joins TRBV3-1 to TRBJ1-2, with TRBD1 matching 9 bases. Germline CDR1 reads LGHDT; CDR2 reads YNNKEL (reference sequence). The CDR3 spans 15 residues. J gave up 7 bases and V 1 base, and 7 bases lay outside the gene matches. CDR3 in amino acids: CASSQAPDRGFGYTF. CDR3 bases: TGTGCCAGCAGCCAAGCTCCGGACAGGGGTTTTGGCTACACCTTC.

This clonotype showed up many times. The CDR3 DNA sequence: TGTGCCAGCAGTCGACATTTTAGCTCCTACAATGAGCAGTTCTTC. This translates into CASSRHFSSYNEQFF. The rearrangement joins TRBV2 to TRBJ2-1; D gene uncertain. This CDR3 is 15 amino acids long. Trimming took off 5 bases at V and 0 bases at J, with 11 bases between the two ends. The germline V gene encodes CDR1 SNHLY and CDR2 FYNNEI.

This clonotype was seen only a few times. The chain recombines TRBV5-6 with TRBJ1-1, with 7 bases lining up with TRBD1. Trimming removed 0 bases from V and 0 bases from J; junction bases left unmatched: 14. CDR3 length equals 19 residues. The germline V gene has CDR1 SGHDT and CDR2 YYEEEE. The CDR3 nucleotides read TGTGCCAGCAGCTTGGTGACAGGGTTTGGGGGCTTCATGAACACTGAAGCTTTCTTT. Amino acids: CASSLVTGFGGFMNTEAFF.

This clonotype appeared many times. The V call is TRBV15, the J call TRBJ2-5; D may correspond to TRBD1 or TRBD2 (6 bases each). The V gene lost 3 bases and the J gene lost 6 bases, with 20 bases spanning the gap. CDR1 and CDR2 from the germline V gene are LNHNV and YYDKDF (reference sequence). The CDR3 is 16 amino acids. The CDR3 spells CATSSPEARGRKTQYF. The CDR3 bases are TGTGCCACCAGCAGTCCGGAGGCTAGGGGGAGGAAGACCCAGTACTTC.

This clonotype appeared many times. The chain joins TRBV28 to TRBJ2-7; D might be TRBD1 (6 bases). Germline V lookup: CDR1 MDHEN, CDR2 SYDVKM. This CDR3 region has 13 residues. V was shortened by 6 bases and J by 0 bases, with 9 bases between the two germline ends. This CDR3 reads CASRQGSSYEQYF. CDR3 in DNA: TGTGCCAGCAGACAGGGAAGCTCCTACGAGCAGTACTTC.

In its sample, this clonotype was seen many times. The V gene is TRBV28, the J gene TRBJ2-6; 8 bases align to TRBD1. With V trimmed by 4 bases and J by 0 bases, 11 bases remained unmatched. The germline CDR1 and CDR2 sequences are MDHEN and SYDVKM. The CDR3 spans 19 residues. CDR3 protein: CASSSTRDRMSSGANVLTF. The CDR3 DNA follows: TGTGCCAGCAGTTCTACCCGGGACAGGATGAGCTCTGGGGCCAACGTCCTGACTTTC.

As DNA, the CDR3 is TGTGCCAGCAGTCCACAGGGGGCAGGTGAGCAGTTCTTC. This codes for CASSPQGAGEQFF. V is TRBV27 and J is TRBJ2-1, with 9 bases aligning to TRBD1. V shed 5 bases and J 9 bases; nucleotides not matched to a gene: 5. This CDR3 comprises 13 residues. Germline CDR1 is MNHEY and CDR2 is SMNVEV (reference sequence).

This clonotype was counted between two and nine times. Because the CDR3 is missing its conserved closing phenylalanine or tryptophan, this is likely a read error. V usage is TRBV12-3 or TRBV12-4 and J usage is TRBJ1-1; TRBD1 matches 8 bases. There are 15 residues in the CDR3. V lost 6 bases and J lost 1; bases outside the gene matches: 7. CDR3 loop: CASRPRQGRNTEAFS. The CDR3 nucleotides read TGTGCCAGCAGACCACGACAGGGGCGGAACACTGAAGCTTTCTCT.

This clonotype occurred a few times. This chain connects TRBV27 to TRBJ1-6; TRBD1 might be the D (6 bases). Between the trimmed V and J ends, which lost 4 bases and 4 bases, there was a span of 17 bases. This CDR3 region has 17 residues. Per germline, CDR1 MNHEY and CDR2 SMNVEV (reference sequence). CDR3 in amino acids: CASSSRQAEGYNSPLHF. CDR3 coding DNA: TGTGCCAGCAGTTCCCGACAGGCAGAGGGATATAATTCACCCCTCCACTTT.

This clonotype was recorded at least ten times. The chain recombines TRBV19 with TRBJ1-2; the D gene is possibly TRBD1 (6 bases). Germline assignment: CDR1 LNHDA and CDR2 SQIVND (reference sequence). The CDR3 is 14 amino acids. Between the trimmed V and J ends, which lost 9 bases and 8 bases, there was a span of 22 bases. The CDR3 DNA sequence: TGTGCCAGCTCTTCTAACAGGGCCCAAAGGGGCTACACCTTC. It encodes CASSSNRAQRGYTF.

CDR3 nucleotide sequence: TGTGCCAGCAGGCGGGTCAGGGGGCGAACTGAAGCTTTCTTT. Translated: CASRRVRGRTEAFF. The chain uses TRBV11-2 and TRBJ1-1; the match to TRBD1 covers 8 bases. J lost 5 bases, V lost 6 bases, and 8 bases had no gene match. The CDR3 has 14 residues. Germline-derived CDR1 and CDR2 are SGHAT and FQNNGV.

This clonotype came up many times. This chain joins TRBV7-9 and TRBJ2-1, with D unclear. The ends were cut back, 8 bases at V and 5 bases at J, with 7 bases in the middle. CDR1 SEHNR and CDR2 FQNEAQ come from the germline V gene (reference sequence). The CDR3 extends over 11 amino acids. In DNA form, the CDR3 reads TGTGCCAGCGTCCTCCACAATGAGCAGTTCTTC. Encoded protein: CASVLHNEQFF. The full variable domain, in which reference TRBV7-9 and TRBJ2-1 provide the parts outside the CDR3, is DTGVSQNPRHKITKRGQNVTFRCDPISEHNRLYWYRQTLGQGPEFLTYFQNEAQLEKSRLLSDRFSAERPKGSFSTLEIQRTEQGDSAMYLCASVLHNEQFFGPGTRLTVL.

V and J are TRBV5-1 and TRBJ1-4, with D tentatively TRBD1 (5 bases). There are 17 residues in the CDR3. Trimming stripped 4 bases from V and 0 bases from J, with 16 bases between. Germline CDR1 reads SGHRS; CDR2 reads YFSETQ. CDR3 loop: CASSTGRGTATNEKLFF. In DNA, the CDR3 is TGCGCCAGCAGCACCGGACGGGGGACTGCAACTAATGAAAAACTGTTTTTT.

At least ten counts were recorded for this clonotype. The genes are TRBV29-1 and TRBJ2-5, with unresolved D. The CDR3 runs 12 residues. Deletions cut 1 base from V and 5 bases from J, with 8 bases between. Germline V gene sequence: CDR1 SQVTM, CDR2 ANQGSEA. The CDR3 DNA sequence: TGCAGCGTTGAAGGTTCGTGGGAGACCCAGTACTTC. Residues: CSVEGSWETQYF. Full variable domain (remainder filled in from reference TRBV29-1 and TRBJ2-5): SAVISQKPSRDICQRGTSLTIQCQVDSQVTMMFWYRQQPGQSLTLIATANQGSEATYESGFVIDKFPISRPNLTFSTLTVSNMSPEDSSIYLCSVEGSWETQYFGPGTRLLVL.

This clonotype was detected many times. This chain connects TRBV13 to TRBJ2-1; 7 bases line up with TRBD1. The trim removed 5 bases at V and 9 bases at J, leaving 4 bases unmatched. This CDR3 comprises 12 residues. Per germline, CDR1 PRHDT and CDR2 FYEKMQ (reference sequence). The CDR3 DNA reads TGTGCCAGCAGCCAGGGGGTCGGTGAGCAGTTCTTC. Translating it yields CASSQGVGEQFF.

The V gene is TRBV19, the J gene TRBJ1-1; TRBD1 matches 10 bases. V lost 9 bases to trimming and J lost 1 base; unmatched junction nucleotides: 11. CDR3 length: 16 amino acids. Germline V gene data show CDR1 as LNHDA and CDR2 as SQIVND (reference sequence). In DNA form, the CDR3 reads TGTGCCAGCCGGGACAGGGGACATATTGGGAACACTGAAGCTTTCTTT. It translates to CASRDRGHIGNTEAFF.

J is TRBJ2-7 and V is TRBV27, with TRBD1 as a possible D gene (7 bases). CDR3 length: 15 residues. Germline CDR1 MNHEY, CDR2 SMNVEV (reference sequence). Trimming stripped 5 bases from V and 0 bases from J, with 14 bases between. The CDR3 DNA sequence: TGTGCCAGCAGTCGGGGGACAGCCGGCTCCTACGAGCAGTACTTC. Its protein is CASSRGTAGSYEQYF.